A selection of T cell receptor beta chains follows, all from one sample in a study of T-cell reconstitution after alpha-beta-depleted transplantation in children. One entry per CDR3 protein results from TCRdb running MiXCR on the PCR reads. Of roughly 790,000 distinct CDR3 sequences in the sample, under 20% were seen once. This material consisted of PBMCs, mostly from graft donor cells, taken 360 days after TCRalphabeta/CD19-depleted stem cell transplant. The origin of the receptors is a male patient under 18 who had a stem cell transplant for acute lymphoblastic leukemia, so the T cells may come from the graft donor. Both conserved end residues are part of each CDR3. Each record gives: J gene, clone size, V gene, D gene, CDR3 protein, CDR3 DNA. A D gene is named only where the DNA matches it firmly. Not all rows give a size; the values are once, few, many and, for expanded clones, a class.

J gene: TRBJ2-7; clone size: few; V gene: TRBV29-1; D gene: TRBD2; CDR3 protein: CSVDSPGSSGALYEQYF; CDR3 DNA: TGCAGCGTTGATTCGCCTGGCTCGAGCGGGGCCCTGTACGAGCAGTACTTC
J gene: TRBJ2-7; clone size: .; V gene: TRBV20-1; D gene: .; CDR3 protein: CSAKDRPLINSYEQYF; CDR3 DNA: TGCAGTGCTAAAGACAGACCCCTGATAAACTCCTACGAGCAGTACTTC
J gene: TRBJ1-2; clone size: few; V gene: TRBV27; D gene: TRBD1; CDR3 protein: CASRLGTGGGGHYGYTF; CDR3 DNA: TGTGCCAGCAGACTGGGGACAGGGGGTGGTGGGCACTATGGCTACACCTTC
J gene: TRBJ1-1; clone size: few; V gene: TRBV20-1; D gene: .; CDR3 protein: CSARGRTEAFF; CDR3 DNA: TGCAGTGCCAGGGGTCGAACAGAAGCTTTCTTT
J gene: TRBJ2-1; clone size: many; V gene: TRBV7-9; D gene: TRBD2; CDR3 protein: CASSWTSGRAGDNEQFF; CDR3 DNA: TGTGCCAGCAGCTGGACTAGCGGGAGGGCCGGAGATAATGAGCAGTTCTTC
J gene: TRBJ2-5; clone size: few; V gene: TRBV5-1; D gene: .; CDR3 protein: CASSLVQAQETQYF; CDR3 DNA: TGCGCCAGCAGCTTGGTACAGGCCCAAGAGACCCAGTACTTC
J gene: TRBJ2-3; clone size: many; V gene: TRBV4-1; D gene: .; CDR3 protein: CASSPRQGTDTQYF; CDR3 DNA: TGCGCCAGCAGCCCCCGACAGGGCACAGATACGCAGTATTTT
J gene: TRBJ2-3; clone size: many; V gene: TRBV12-3/TRBV12-4; D gene: .; CDR3 protein: CASSFSSADTQYF; CDR3 DNA: TGTGCCAGCAGTTTTTCCAGTGCAGATACGCAGTATTTT
J gene: TRBJ2-7; clone size: few; V gene: TRBV12-3/TRBV12-4; D gene: .; CDR3 protein: CASRLSPRGTYEQYF; CDR3 DNA: TGTGCCAGCAGACTGTCGCCTCGCGGAACCTACGAGCAGTACTTC
J gene: TRBJ2-3; clone size: .; V gene: TRBV12-3/TRBV12-4; D gene: TRBD2; CDR3 protein: CASSFSRGHLAGSTDTQYF; CDR3 DNA: TGTGCCAGCAGTTTCAGTCGGGGGCATCTAGCGGGAAGCACAGATACGCAGTATTTT
J gene: TRBJ1-2; clone size: many; V gene: TRBV29-1; D gene: .; CDR3 protein: CSVEDLYGVNYGYTF; CDR3 DNA: TGCAGCGTTGAAGATCTTTACGGTGTTAACTATGGCTACACCTTC
J gene: TRBJ2-1; clone size: .; V gene: TRBV29-1; D gene: .; CDR3 protein: CSAPGWGRFYNEQFF; CDR3 DNA: TGCAGCGCCCCCGGTTGGGGCAGGTTTTACAATGAGCAGTTCTTC
J gene: TRBJ2-5; clone size: .; V gene: TRBV5-1; D gene: .; CDR3 protein: CASSFGVQGTQYF; CDR3 DNA: TGCGCCAGCAGCTTCGGTGTTCAAGGGACCCAGTACTTC
J gene: TRBJ2-1; clone size: .; V gene: TRBV6-2/TRBV6-3; D gene: TRBD2; CDR3 protein: CASSYLVSPGLAGEDNEQFF; CDR3 DNA: TGTGCCAGCAGTTATCTTGTCTCCCCCGGACTAGCGGGAGAGGACAATGAGCAGTTCTTC
J gene: TRBJ2-1; clone size: .; V gene: TRBV4-1; D gene: .; CDR3 protein: CASSHAPGLGGSEQFF; CDR3 DNA: TGCGCCAGCAGCCACGCACCGGGACTGGGGGGTAGTGAGCAGTTCTTC
J gene: TRBJ1-1; clone size: few; V gene: TRBV20-1; D gene: TRBD1; CDR3 protein: CSATVGQTGEEEAFF; CDR3 DNA: TGCAGTGCTACGGTGGGACAGACAGGGGAGGAGGAAGCTTTCTTT
J gene: TRBJ2-2; clone size: .; V gene: TRBV7-6; D gene: TRBD2; CDR3 protein: CASSLEAGGTGELFF; CDR3 DNA: TGTGCCAGCAGCTTAGAAGCGGGGGGCACCGGGGAGCTGTTTTTT
J gene: TRBJ2-3; clone size: .; V gene: TRBV4-1; D gene: TRBD2; CDR3 protein: CASSPPPGLAGDTQYF; CDR3 DNA: TGCGCCAGCAGCCCCCCCCCGGGACTAGCGGGCGATACGCAGTATTTT
J gene: TRBJ1-2; clone size: .; V gene: TRBV5-1; D gene: .; CDR3 protein: CASSLGRADYGYTF; CDR3 DNA: TGCGCCAGCAGCTTGGGCAGGGCAGACTATGGCTACACCTTC
J gene: TRBJ2-5; clone size: .; V gene: TRBV4-1; D gene: .; CDR3 protein: CASSQDRGRGEWIDTQYF; CDR3 DNA: TGCGCCAGCAGCCAAGATCGGGGGAGGGGGGAATGGATCGACACCCAGTACTTC
J gene: TRBJ2-2; clone size: .; V gene: TRBV7-9; D gene: .; CDR3 protein: CASSSQLFDGELFF; CDR3 DNA: TGTGCCAGCAGCTCTCAGCTCTTTGACGGGGAGCTGTTTTTT
J gene: TRBJ1-2; clone size: many; V gene: TRBV27; D gene: .; CDR3 protein: CASSFLDRRGFYGYTF; CDR3 DNA: TGTGCCAGCAGTTTCCTAGACAGAAGGGGTTTCTATGGCTACACCTTC
J gene: TRBJ2-7; clone size: .; V gene: TRBV27; D gene: .; CDR3 protein: CASGLTRSSYEQYF; CDR3 DNA: TGTGCCAGCGGACTGACGCGTTCCTCCTACGAGCAGTACTTC
J gene: TRBJ1-2; clone size: few; V gene: TRBV9; D gene: .; CDR3 protein: CASSDDPQKPPGDGYTF; CDR3 DNA: TGTGCCAGCAGCGATGACCCCCAGAAGCCACCTGGGGATGGCTACACCTTC
J gene: TRBJ1-1; clone size: .; V gene: TRBV25-1; D gene: .; CDR3 protein: CASSTGWSEAFF; CDR3 DNA: TGTGCCAGCAGCACAGGGTGGTCTGAAGCTTTCTTT
J gene: TRBJ1-1; clone size: once; V gene: TRBV27; D gene: .; CDR3 protein: CASSPGHINTEAFF; CDR3 DNA: TGTGCCAGCAGTCCGGGACATATAAACACTGAAGCTTTCTTT
J gene: TRBJ2-2; clone size: few; V gene: TRBV3-1; D gene: TRBD1; CDR3 protein: CASSPWTGEVGELFF; CDR3 DNA: TGTGCCAGCAGCCCTTGGACAGGGGAGGTCGGGGAGCTGTTTTTT
J gene: TRBJ1-2; clone size: few; V gene: TRBV27; D gene: TRBD1; CDR3 protein: CASGETGRYGYTF; CDR3 DNA: TGTGCCAGCGGAGAGACAGGGAGGTATGGCTACACCTTC
J gene: TRBJ2-4; clone size: few; V gene: TRBV12-3/TRBV12-4; D gene: TRBD1; CDR3 protein: CASRGQGTAKNIQYF; CDR3 DNA: TGTGCCAGCAGGGGACAGGGGACAGCCAAAAACATTCAGTACTTC
J gene: TRBJ1-1; clone size: .; V gene: TRBV6-1; D gene: TRBD1; CDR3 protein: CASSLPRQGENTEAFF; CDR3 DNA: TGTGCCAGCAGCCTCCCCCGACAGGGGGAGAACACTGAAGCTTTCTTT
J gene: TRBJ2-7; clone size: .; V gene: TRBV24-1; D gene: TRBD1; CDR3 protein: CATSDRSGTGTYEQYF; CDR3 DNA: TGTGCCACCAGTGACCGATCCGGGACAGGAACCTACGAGCAGTACTTC
J gene: TRBJ2-1; clone size: .; V gene: TRBV30; D gene: .; CDR3 protein: CAWSVRAPSNEQFF; CDR3 DNA: TGTGCCTGGAGTGTAAGAGCCCCTTCTAATGAGCAGTTCTTC
J gene: TRBJ2-5; clone size: .; V gene: TRBV7-2; D gene: .; CDR3 protein: CASNQGMEETQYF; CDR3 DNA: TGTGCCAGCAACCAGGGGATGGAAGAGACCCAGTACTTC
J gene: TRBJ1-2; clone size: .; V gene: TRBV29-1; D gene: .; CDR3 protein: CSVPSPGEAGPYGYTF; CDR3 DNA: TGCAGCGTTCCCAGCCCCGGTGAGGCAGGGCCCTATGGCTACACCTTC
J gene: TRBJ2-4; clone size: many; V gene: TRBV9; D gene: .; CDR3 protein: CASSETVGKNIQYF; CDR3 DNA: TGTGCCAGCAGCGAGACAGTGGGAAAAAACATTCAGTACTTC
J gene: TRBJ2-1; clone size: .; V gene: TRBV7-6; D gene: TRBD2; CDR3 protein: CASTIGAGPYNEQFF; CDR3 DNA: TGTGCCAGCACTATTGGAGCGGGGCCGTACAATGAGCAGTTCTTC
J gene: TRBJ2-2; clone size: few; V gene: TRBV27; D gene: .; CDR3 protein: CASSSSSFLGGELFF; CDR3 DNA: TGTGCCAGCAGTTCCTCTTCTTTCCTTGGCGGGGAGCTGTTTTTT
J gene: TRBJ2-7; clone size: .; V gene: TRBV7-3; D gene: .; CDR3 protein: CASSFSPLGEQYF; CDR3 DNA: TGTGCCAGCAGTTTCTCCCCCCTCGGCGAGCAGTACTTC
J gene: TRBJ2-1; clone size: few; V gene: TRBV5-1; D gene: .; CDR3 protein: CASSRPIQGEQFF; CDR3 DNA: TGCGCCAGCAGCAGGCCCATACAAGGTGAGCAGTTCTTC
J gene: TRBJ2-1; clone size: .; V gene: TRBV3-1; D gene: TRBD2; CDR3 protein: CASSQAFPLAGETNEQFF; CDR3 DNA: TGTGCCAGCAGCCAGGCCTTTCCTCTAGCGGGAGAAACCAATGAGCAGTTCTTC
J gene: TRBJ1-2; clone size: .; V gene: TRBV7-3; D gene: .; CDR3 protein: CASSLRAPGANYGYTF; CDR3 DNA: TGTGCCAGCAGCTTAAGAGCGCCAGGGGCTAACTATGGCTACACCTTC
J gene: TRBJ2-1; clone size: once; V gene: TRBV5-1; D gene: TRBD1; CDR3 protein: CASRPGQGYNEQFF; CDR3 DNA: TGCGCCAGCAGACCGGGACAGGGCTACAATGAGCAGTTCTTC
J gene: TRBJ2-2; clone size: .; V gene: TRBV5-1; D gene: .; CDR3 protein: CASSLAQTADPGELFF; CDR3 DNA: TGCGCCAGCAGCTTGGCCCAGACAGCGGATCCCGGGGAGCTGTTTTTT
J gene: TRBJ2-4; clone size: .; V gene: TRBV5-1; D gene: .; CDR3 protein: CASSLALEALAKNIQYF; CDR3 DNA: TGCGCCAGCAGCTTGGCTCTCGAGGCCCTAGCCAAAAACATTCAGTACTTC
J gene: TRBJ2-1; clone size: many; V gene: TRBV20-1; D gene: .; CDR3 protein: CSARGRGLRGEQFF; CDR3 DNA: TGCAGTGCTAGAGGGAGGGGGCTAAGGGGGGAGCAGTTCTTC
J gene: TRBJ2-7; clone size: .; V gene: TRBV5-1; D gene: .; CDR3 protein: CASSLDTSTYEQYF; CDR3 DNA: TGCGCCAGCAGCTTGGATACTTCGACTTACGAGCAGTACTTC
J gene: TRBJ2-7; clone size: many; V gene: TRBV20-1; D gene: .; CDR3 protein: CSALPHAGEQYF; CDR3 DNA: TGCAGTGCTCTCCCCCATGCCGGCGAGCAGTACTTC
J gene: TRBJ1-1; clone size: .; V gene: TRBV12-3/TRBV12-4; D gene: TRBD1; CDR3 protein: CASRGQGAFEAFF; CDR3 DNA: TGTGCCAGCAGAGGACAGGGGGCTTTTGAAGCTTTCTTT
J gene: TRBJ2-3; clone size: .; V gene: TRBV15; D gene: TRBD2; CDR3 protein: CATSRDRLAGGTDTQYF; CDR3 DNA: TGTGCCACCAGCAGAGATCGCCTAGCGGGAGGCACAGATACGCAGTATTTT
J gene: TRBJ2-1; clone size: .; V gene: TRBV24-1; D gene: TRBD2; CDR3 protein: CATSVPTSGGNEQFF; CDR3 DNA: TGTGCCACCAGTGTCCCGACTAGCGGGGGCAATGAGCAGTTCTTC
J gene: TRBJ2-1; clone size: .; V gene: TRBV20-1; D gene: .; CDR3 protein: CSARSRSSYNEQFF; CDR3 DNA: TGCAGTGCTAGGTCCAGGAGCTCCTACAATGAGCAGTTCTTC
J gene: TRBJ2-4; clone size: few; V gene: TRBV10-1; D gene: .; CDR3 protein: CARSKRTRNIQYF; CDR3 DNA: TGCGCCAGGAGCAAACGGACGAGGAACATTCAGTACTTC